These 12 T cell receptor beta chains were all obtained from the same sample, sequenced in a study of blood T cell repertoires in COVID-19. The table came from immunoSEQ multiplex PCR; TCRdb's copy has only in-frame clones and leaves some out. This sample has about 210,000 clones, with roughly four fifths found just once. The specimen was peripheral blood. These receptors were collected from a woman in her thirties or forties with acute or convalescent COVID-19.

V usage is TRBV19 and J usage is TRBJ1-5; no clear D. The CDR3 consists of 11 residues. The V end was cut by 3 bases, the J end by 9 bases, with 6 bases between. CDR1 is LNHDA, CDR2 SQIVND, per germline (reference sequence). The CDR3 DNA reads as TGTGCCAGTAGTATCGAGGGGCCCCAGCATTTT. It translates to CASSIEGPQHF.

This chain uses TRBV5-6 with TRBJ2-5, with 10 bases aligning to TRBD1. The length of the CDR3 is 17 residues. Germline CDR1 reads SGHDT; CDR2 reads YYEEEE. The V and J ends lost 2 bases and 5 bases, in that order; junction bases with no gene match: 12. The CDR3 coding sequence is TGTGCCAGCAGCTTTCTAACCGGGACAGGGGAGGGGGAGACCCAGTACTTC. Its protein is CASSFLTGTGEGETQYF.

The chain carries TRBV10-3 and TRBJ2-7, with 7 bases aligning to TRBD1. CDR1 is ENHRY, CDR2 SYGVKD, per germline. The CDR3 totals 13 residues. J gave up 0 bases and V 7 bases, and 3 bases lay outside the gene matches. CDR3 DNA: TGTGCCATCACGGACAGGAGCTCCTACGAGCAGTACTTC. Its protein product is CAITDRSSYEQYF.

The CDR3, as DNA: TGTGCCAGTAGTAGTAGCGGGAAATCCTACAATGAGCAGTTCTTC. As protein: CASSSSGKSYNEQFF. The chain carries TRBV19 and TRBJ2-1; TRBD2 agrees at 8 bases. The CDR3 is 15 amino acids. V lost 4 bases and J lost 1; bases outside the gene matches: 3. Germline loops: CDR1 LNHDA, CDR2 SQIVND (reference sequence). Supplemented by reference TRBV19 and TRBJ2-1, the full variable domain reads DGGITQSPKYLFRKEGQNVTLSCEQNLNHDAMYWYRQDPGQGLRLIYYSQIVNDFQKGDIAEGYSVSREKKESFPLTVTSAQKNPTAFYLCASSSSGKSYNEQFFGPGTRLTVL.

Regarding this clone: At one boundary the junction diverges from the germline segment, which might be a read error. The rearrangement joins TRBV30 to TRBJ2-1, with D possibly matching TRBD2 (7 bases). CDR1 and CDR2 from the germline V gene are GTSNPN and SVGIG (reference sequence). This CDR3 is 13 amino acids long. The CDR3 DNA follows: TGTGCCTGGAGTTCGGGGGGCCTAGCAAACAGGGTCTTC. It codes for CAWSSGGLANRVF.

This clone was counted once. The chain carries TRBV5-4 and TRBJ2-7; 8 bases are shared with TRBD1. The junction had 6 bases not matched to a gene; V was cut back by 9 bases and J by 1 base. Germline V gene lookup returns CDR1 SGHNT and CDR2 YYREEE (reference sequence). The CDR3 sequence is 13 residues long. CDR3 region: CATWTGRSYEQYF. CDR3 DNA: TGTGCCACCTGGACAGGGAGATCCTACGAGCAGTACTTC. The whole variable domain, remainder taken from reference TRBV5-4 and TRBJ2-7, is ETGVTQSPTHLIKTRGQQVTLRCSSQSGHNTVSWYQQALGQGPQFIFQYYREEENGRGNFPPRFSGLQFPNYSSELNVNALELDDSALYLCATWTGRSYEQYFGPGTRLTVT.

This clone was seen a single time. The chain recombines TRBV4-1 with TRBJ2-1, with 8 bases matching TRBD1. CDR1 and CDR2 from the germline V gene are MGHRA and YSYEKL. Germline trimming cut 4 bases from V and 7 bases from J; bases unmatched to any gene: 0. CDR3 length: 12 residues. For the CDR3, the DNA is TGCGCCAGCAGCCGGACAGGGAATGAGCAGTTCTTC. The encoded protein is CASSRTGNEQFF.

This CDR3 is CASSENGLGGETDTQYF. DNA of the CDR3: TGCGCCAGCAGTGAGAACGGACTTGGCGGGGAAACAGATACGCAGTATTTT. This chain uses TRBV10-2 with TRBJ2-3; D might be TRBD2 (6 bases). V lost 2 bases and J lost 3, with 18 bases in between. The CDR3 contains 17 residues. CDR1 and CDR2 from the germline V gene are WSHSY and SAAADI.

Comment on this clone: At one boundary the junction diverges from the germline segment, which might be a read error. This chain links TRBV29-1 with TRBJ2-4, with 13 bases identical to TRBD2. CDR1 is SQVTM and CDR2 is ANQGSEA in the germline V gene. This CDR3 is 13 amino acids long. The CDR3 bases are TGCAGCGTCAAAATTCGGACTAGCGGGGGTCTGTTCTTC. Encoded protein: CSVKIRTSGGLFF.

This chain connects TRBV5-1 to TRBJ1-2; D not certain. Trimming pared 4 bases from V and 5 bases from J, leaving 12 bases between. This CDR3 is built from 13 residues. Germline lookup yields CDR1 SGHRS and CDR2 YFSETQ. The CDR3 loop reads CASSAGVIYGYTF. DNA for the CDR3: TGCGCCAGCAGCGCCGGGGTAATTTATGGCTACACCTTC. The full variable domain, completed using reference TRBV5-1 and TRBJ1-2, is KAGVTQTPRYLIKTRGQQVTLSCSPISGHRSVSWYQQTPGQGLQFLFEYFSETQRNKGNFPGRFSGRQFSNSRSEMNVSTLELGDSALYLCASSAGVIYGYTFGSGTRLTVV.

CDR3 sequence reads: CASSYRETTEAFF. In DNA form, the CDR3 reads TGTGCCAGCAGTTACAGGGAGACCACTGAAGCTTTCTTT. This chain links TRBV2 with TRBJ1-1; D is possibly TRBD1 (6 bases). V was trimmed by 5 bases and J by 4 bases, leaving 11 bases between them. Germline loops: CDR1 SNHLY, CDR2 FYNNEI. The CDR3 is 13 amino acids.

CDR3 coding DNA: TGTGCCAGCAGTTCACACCGATTAATCTCCTACGAGCAGTACTTC. Protein product: CASSSHRLISYEQYF. This sequence joins TRBV27 and TRBJ2-7; D call uncertain. Germline lookup yields CDR1 MNHEY and CDR2 SMNVEV (reference sequence). V shed 4 bases and J shed 0 bases, with 13 bases lying between them. This CDR3 region has 15 residues.